This is a list of T cell receptor beta chains from one sample in a study of technical replicates of blood from several donors. This table comes from immunoSEQ multiplex PCR, and its TCRdb copy is limited to in-frame clones, with some not included. The table shows some 82,000 clones, with around 97% occurring only once. Sequencing was done on a sample of T cells isolated from PBMCs. The receptors here all came from a human donor in good health. CDR3s include the opening cysteine and the closing phenylalanine or tryptophan. Fields, in order: J gene, D gene, clone size, V gene, CDR3 protein, CDR3 DNA. The D gene is left open where the match is weak. Some rows mark clone size as missing; the rest say once, few, many or name a class of expanded clone.

TRBJ2-2 TRBD1 - TRBV7-9 CASSATGSSPGELFF TGTGCCAGCAGCGCGACAGGGAGCAGCCCCGGGGAGCTGTTTTTT
TRBJ2-7 - - TRBV19 CASSKGGYEQYF TGTGCCAGTAGCAAGGGGGGGTACGAGCAGTACTTC
TRBJ2-3 - - TRBV7-9 CASSLDTSGTGDTQYF TGTGCCAGCAGCTTAGACACCTCAGGCACAGGGGATACGCAGTATTTT
TRBJ2-2 TRBD2 once TRBV28 CASSGIYTGELFF TGTGCCAGTAGCGGGATTTACACCGGGGAGCTGTTTTTT
TRBJ2-2 TRBD1 once TRBV6-1 CASSEWTGETGATGELFF TGTGCCAGCAGTGAATGGACAGGGGAGACAGGGGCCACCGGGGAGCTGTTTTTT
TRBJ2-7 - - TRBV6-5 CASSYSHTSYEQYF TGTGCCAGCAGTTACTCGCACACCTCCTACGAGCAGTACTTC
TRBJ2-1 - - TRBV30 CAWSHRVKEQFF TGTGCCTGGAGTCACAGGGTAAAGGAGCAGTTCTTC
TRBJ1-1 - - TRBV5-1 CASSLGGATEAFF TGCGCCAGCAGCTTGGGCGGGGCTACTGAAGCTTTCTTT
TRBJ2-7 TRBD1 - TRBV12-5 CASGRDRGYEQYF TGTGCTAGTGGTCGGGACAGGGGCTACGAGCAGTACTTC
TRBJ1-2 - - TRBV6-5 CASSLTLGAGGYTF TGTGCCAGCAGTCTGACCTTGGGGGCAGGTGGCTACACCTTC
TRBJ1-1 TRBD1 - TRBV2 CASSADRQGTEAFF TGTGCCAGCAGTGCAGATAGACAGGGGACTGAAGCTTTCTTT
TRBJ1-6 TRBD1 - TRBV2 CASSGTGLSPLHF TGTGCCAGCTCCGGGACAGGTCTTTCACCCCTCCACTTT
TRBJ1-2 TRBD1 - TRBV27 CASRHNLGTVYGYTF TGTGCCAGCAGACATAATTTGGGGACAGTTTATGGCTACACCTTC
TRBJ2-1 TRBD2 - TRBV5-5 CASSPFRAGTSGGIEQFF TGTGCCAGCAGCCCCTTTCGCGCTGGGACTAGCGGGGGCATTGAGCAGTTCTTC
TRBJ1-1 - - TRBV7-6 CASSPELPRVAFF TGTGCCAGCAGCCCCGAATTGCCGAGGGTGGCTTTCTTT
TRBJ1-1 - - TRBV28 CASSLLGVDLNTEAFF TGTGCCAGCAGTTTATTAGGAGTCGATTTGAACACTGAAGCTTTCTTT
TRBJ2-3 TRBD2 - TRBV6-1 CASSETIGASGTYTDTQYF TGTGCCAGCAGTGAAACTATAGGGGCTAGCGGGACGTACACAGATACGCAGTATTTT
TRBJ2-3 - - TRBV28 CASSLTPKDTQYF TGTGCCAGCAGTCTGACACCGAAAGATACGCAGTATTTT
TRBJ1-1 - - TRBV11-3 CASSFGGLNTEAFF TGTGCCAGCAGCTTTGGGGGCCTGAACACTGAAGCTTTCTTT
TRBJ1-1 TRBD1 - TRBV29-1 CSVGQSGTEAFF TGCAGCGTGGGACAGTCTGGGACTGAAGCTTTCTTT
TRBJ2-7 - - TRBV5-1 CASSLEVRDSYEQYF TGCGCCAGCAGCTTGGAGGTGCGGGACTCCTACGAGCAGTACTTC
TRBJ2-2 TRBD1 - TRBV30 CAWRSGTGGTGELFF TGTGCCTGGAGATCCGGGACAGGGGGCACCGGGGAGCTGTTTTTT
TRBJ2-5 - - TRBV29-1 CSVVRPGETQYF TGCAGCGTTGTTCGGCCAGGGGAGACCCAGTACTTC
TRBJ2-2 TRBD2 - TRBV15 CATSRDGLAGTANTGELFF TGTGCCACCAGCAGAGATGGACTAGCGGGCACCGCGAACACCGGGGAGCTGTTTTTT
TRBJ2-1 - - TRBV5-1 CASNDAGSSYNEQFF TGCGCCAGCAACGACGCGGGGAGCTCCTACAATGAGCAGTTCTTC
TRBJ1-6 TRBD1 - TRBV30 CAWSVLTGKGSPLHF TGTGCCTGGAGTGTACTGACAGGGAAGGGTTCACCCCTCCACTTT
TRBJ2-7 - - TRBV19 CASSGRPSYEQYF TGTGCCAGTAGTGGGAGACCCTCCTACGAGCAGTACTTC
TRBJ1-5 TRBD1 - TRBV4-1 CASSQPGTGGNQPQHF TGCGCCAGCAGCCAGCCCGGGACAGGAGGTAATCAGCCCCAGCATTTT
TRBJ2-3 TRBD1 - TRBV11-2 CASSLSPGQRTDTQYF TGTGCCAGCAGCTTAAGCCCGGGACAGCGCACAGATACGCAGTATTTT
TRBJ2-7 TRBD2 - TRBV5-6 CASSSGLAAYEQYF TGTGCCAGCAGCTCCGGACTAGCGGCCTACGAGCAGTACTTC
TRBJ1-1 - - TRBV7-9 CASSLGTTEAFF TGTGCCAGCAGCCTTGGCACCACTGAAGCTTTCTTT
TRBJ2-7 - - TRBV5-4 CASSSLSYEQYF TGTGCCAGCAGCTCCCTCTCCTACGAGCAGTACTTC
TRBJ2-1 TRBD2 - TRBV10-3 CAISDIAGGGEQFF TGTGCCATCAGTGATATAGCGGGAGGAGGGGAGCAGTTCTTC
TRBJ1-1 - - TRBV6-1 CASSDGSGPAFF TGTGCCAGCAGTGATGGCAGTGGGCCAGCTTTCTTT
TRBJ2-7 - - TRBV7-6 CASSLHVSSYEQYF TGTGCCAGCAGCTTACATGTGAGCTCCTACGAGCAGTACTTC
TRBJ2-7 - - TRBV30 CAWSLSGGPSYEQYF TGTGCCTGGAGTCTTTCGGGGGGCCCCTCCTACGAGCAGTACTTC
TRBJ1-1 - - TRBV11-3 CASSFTRQSEAFF TGTGCCAGCAGCTTTACCCGACAGTCTGAAGCTTTCTTT
TRBJ1-2 - - TRBV27 CASSPHRDHYGYTF TGTGCCAGCAGTCCGCACAGGGACCACTATGGCTACACCTTC
TRBJ1-1 - - TRBV5-8 CASSTGPKTGGGAFF TGTGCCAGCAGCACGGGACCCAAGACAGGTGGCGGAGCTTTCTTT
TRBJ2-1 TRBD2 - TRBV10-1 CASSDDTSGRVPNEQFF TGCGCCAGCAGTGATGATACTAGCGGGAGGGTCCCCAATGAGCAGTTCTTC